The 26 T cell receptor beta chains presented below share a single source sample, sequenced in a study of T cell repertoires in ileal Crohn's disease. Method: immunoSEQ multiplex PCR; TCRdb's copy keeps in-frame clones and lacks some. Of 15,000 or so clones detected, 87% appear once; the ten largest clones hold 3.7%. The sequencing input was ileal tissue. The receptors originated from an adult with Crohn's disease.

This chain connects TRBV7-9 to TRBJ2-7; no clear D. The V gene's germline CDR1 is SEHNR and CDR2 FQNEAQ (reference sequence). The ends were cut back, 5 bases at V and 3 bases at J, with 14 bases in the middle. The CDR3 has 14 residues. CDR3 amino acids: CASSPQVVDYEQYF. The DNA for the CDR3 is TGTGCCAGCAGCCCGCAGGTCGTGGACTACGAGCAGTACTTC.

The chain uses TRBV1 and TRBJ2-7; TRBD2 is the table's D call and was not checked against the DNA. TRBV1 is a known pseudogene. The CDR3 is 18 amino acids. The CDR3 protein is CTSSQESSGAVKPYEQYF. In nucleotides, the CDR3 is TGCACCAGCAGCCAAGAATCGAGCGGGGCGGTCAAGCCCTACGAGCAGTACTTC.

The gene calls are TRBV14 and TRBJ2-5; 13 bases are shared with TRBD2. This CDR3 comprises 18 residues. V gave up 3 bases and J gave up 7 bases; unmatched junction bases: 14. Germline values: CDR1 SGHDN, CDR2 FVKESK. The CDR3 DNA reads TGTGCCAGCAGCCAGCTAGGGACTAGCGGGACCGGCGCAGGGACCCAGTACTTC. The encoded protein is CASSQLGTSGTGAGTQYF.

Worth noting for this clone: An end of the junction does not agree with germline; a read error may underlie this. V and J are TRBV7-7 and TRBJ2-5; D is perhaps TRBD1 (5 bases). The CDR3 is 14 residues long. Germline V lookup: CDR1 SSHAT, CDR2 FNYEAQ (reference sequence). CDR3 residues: CASSPSGYQETQYF. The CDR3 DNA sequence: TGTGCTAGCAGCCCGTCAGGGTACCAAGAGACCCAGTACTTC.

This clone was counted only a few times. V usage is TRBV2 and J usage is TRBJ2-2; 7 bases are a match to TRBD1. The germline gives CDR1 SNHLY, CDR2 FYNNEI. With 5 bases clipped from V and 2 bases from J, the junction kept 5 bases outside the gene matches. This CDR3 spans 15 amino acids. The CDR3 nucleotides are TGTGCCAGCAGTACCGGGACAGATAACACCGGGGAGCTGTTTTTT. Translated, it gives CASSTGTDNTGELFF.

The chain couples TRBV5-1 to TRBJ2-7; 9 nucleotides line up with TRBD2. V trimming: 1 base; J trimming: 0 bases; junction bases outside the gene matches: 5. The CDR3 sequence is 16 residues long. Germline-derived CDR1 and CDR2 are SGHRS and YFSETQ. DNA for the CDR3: TGCGCCAGCAGCTTGAAACTAGCGGGCACCTCCTACGAGCAGTACTTC. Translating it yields CASSLKLAGTSYEQYF.

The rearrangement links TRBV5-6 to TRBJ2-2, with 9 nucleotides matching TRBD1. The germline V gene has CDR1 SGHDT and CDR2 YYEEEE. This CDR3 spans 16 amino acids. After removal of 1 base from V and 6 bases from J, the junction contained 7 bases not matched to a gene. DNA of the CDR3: TGTGCCAGCAGCTTGTACAGGGGGCCTCCGCCCGGGGAGCTGTTTTTT. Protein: CASSLYRGPPPGELFF.

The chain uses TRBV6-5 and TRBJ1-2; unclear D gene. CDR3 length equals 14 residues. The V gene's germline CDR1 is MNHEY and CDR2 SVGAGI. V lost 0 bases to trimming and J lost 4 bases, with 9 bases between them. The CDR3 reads CASSYSSRVYGYTF. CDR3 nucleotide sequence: TGTGCCAGCAGTTACTCGTCGCGGGTCTATGGCTACACCTTC.

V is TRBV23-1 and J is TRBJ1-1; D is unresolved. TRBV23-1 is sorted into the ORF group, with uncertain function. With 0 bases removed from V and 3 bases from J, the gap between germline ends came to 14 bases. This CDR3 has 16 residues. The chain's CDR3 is CASSQSGRTSDTEAFF. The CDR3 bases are TGCGCCAGCAGTCAATCGGGGAGGACTAGTGACACTGAAGCTTTCTTT.

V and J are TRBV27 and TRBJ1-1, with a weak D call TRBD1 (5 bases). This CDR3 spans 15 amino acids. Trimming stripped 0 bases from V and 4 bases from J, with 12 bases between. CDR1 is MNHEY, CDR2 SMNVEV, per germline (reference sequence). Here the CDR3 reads CASSLSKGRGTEAFF. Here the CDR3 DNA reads TGTGCCAGCAGTTTATCGAAGGGGCGCGGCACTGAAGCTTTCTTT.

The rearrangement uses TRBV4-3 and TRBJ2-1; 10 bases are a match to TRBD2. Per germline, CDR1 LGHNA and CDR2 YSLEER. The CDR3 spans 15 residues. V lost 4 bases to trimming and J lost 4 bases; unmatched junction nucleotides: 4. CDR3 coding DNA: TGCGCCAGCAGCCCCGGACTAGCGGAGTACAATGAGCAGTTCTTC. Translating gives CASSPGLAEYNEQFF.

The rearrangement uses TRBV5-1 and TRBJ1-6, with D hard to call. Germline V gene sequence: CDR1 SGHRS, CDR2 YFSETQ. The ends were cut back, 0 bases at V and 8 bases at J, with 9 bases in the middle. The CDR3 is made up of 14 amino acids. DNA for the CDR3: TGCGCCAGCAGCTTGGGCCTAGCTGATTCACCCCTCCACTTT. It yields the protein CASSLGLADSPLHF.

CDR3: CASRSQGTGYTF. The CDR3 DNA reads TGTGCCAGTAGGTCCCAGGGAACCGGCTACACCTTC. J is TRBJ1-2 and V is TRBV19, with D possibly matching TRBD1 (5 bases). The V end was cut by 6 bases, the J end by 8 bases, with 13 bases between. CDR1 LNHDA and CDR2 SQIVND come from the germline V gene (reference sequence). The CDR3 extends over 12 amino acids.

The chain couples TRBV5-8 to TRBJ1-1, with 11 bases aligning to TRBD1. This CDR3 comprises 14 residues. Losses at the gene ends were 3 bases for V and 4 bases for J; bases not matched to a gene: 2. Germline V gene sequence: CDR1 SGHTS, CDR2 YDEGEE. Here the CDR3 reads CASSWGTGGTEAFF. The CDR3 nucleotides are TGTGCCAGCAGCTGGGGGACAGGGGGCACTGAAGCTTTCTTT.

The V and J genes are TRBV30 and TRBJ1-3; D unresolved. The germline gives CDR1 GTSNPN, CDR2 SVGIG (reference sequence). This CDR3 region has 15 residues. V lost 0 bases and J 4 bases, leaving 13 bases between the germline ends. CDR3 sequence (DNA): TGTGCCTGGAGTGTACTTGTGAAACAGGGAAACACCATATATTTT. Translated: CAWSVLVKQGNTIYF.

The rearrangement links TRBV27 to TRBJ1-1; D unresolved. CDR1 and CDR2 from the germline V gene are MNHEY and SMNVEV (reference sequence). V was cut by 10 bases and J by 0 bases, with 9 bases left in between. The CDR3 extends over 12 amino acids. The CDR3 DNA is TGTGCCACCGGGGATTTGAACACTGAAGCTTTCTTT. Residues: CATGDLNTEAFF.

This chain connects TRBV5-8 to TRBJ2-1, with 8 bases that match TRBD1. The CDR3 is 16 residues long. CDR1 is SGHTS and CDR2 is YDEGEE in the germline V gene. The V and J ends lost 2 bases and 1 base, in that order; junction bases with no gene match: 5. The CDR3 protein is CASSLSGGTSYNEQFF. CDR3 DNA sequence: TGTGCCAGCAGCTTATCAGGGGGCACATCCTACAATGAGCAGTTCTTC.

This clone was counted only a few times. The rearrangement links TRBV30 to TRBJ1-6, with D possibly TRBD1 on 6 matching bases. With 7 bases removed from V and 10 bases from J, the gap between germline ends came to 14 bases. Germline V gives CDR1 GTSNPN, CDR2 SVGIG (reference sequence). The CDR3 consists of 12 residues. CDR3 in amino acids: CASYRDGSPLHF. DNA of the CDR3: TGTGCCTCGTACAGGGACGGGTCACCCCTCCACTTT.

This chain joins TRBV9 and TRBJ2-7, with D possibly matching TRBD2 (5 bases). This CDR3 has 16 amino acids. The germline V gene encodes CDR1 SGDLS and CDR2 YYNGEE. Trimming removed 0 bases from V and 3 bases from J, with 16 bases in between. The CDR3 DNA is TGTGCCAGCAGCGTAGGGGAGACTAATGGGCGCTACGAGCAGTACTTC. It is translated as CASSVGETNGRYEQYF.

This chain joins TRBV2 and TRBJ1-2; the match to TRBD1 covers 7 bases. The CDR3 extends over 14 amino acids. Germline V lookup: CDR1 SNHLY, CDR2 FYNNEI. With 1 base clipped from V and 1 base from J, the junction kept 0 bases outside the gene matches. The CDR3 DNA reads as TGTGCCAGCAGTGAAGGACAGGGTAACTATGGCTACACCTTC. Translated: CASSEGQGNYGYTF.

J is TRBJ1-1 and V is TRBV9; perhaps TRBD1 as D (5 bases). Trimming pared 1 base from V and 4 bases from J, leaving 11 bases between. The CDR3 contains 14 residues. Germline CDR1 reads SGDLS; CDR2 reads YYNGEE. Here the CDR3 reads CASSVLQGGTEAFF. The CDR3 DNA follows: TGTGCCAGCAGCGTACTCCAGGGCGGCACTGAAGCTTTCTTT. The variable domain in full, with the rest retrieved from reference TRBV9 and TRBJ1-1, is DSGVTQTPKHLITATGQRVTLRCSPRSGDLSVYWYQQSLDQGLQFLIQYYNGEERAKGNILERFSAQQFPDLHSELNLSSLELGDSALYFCASSVLQGGTEAFFGQGTRLTVV.

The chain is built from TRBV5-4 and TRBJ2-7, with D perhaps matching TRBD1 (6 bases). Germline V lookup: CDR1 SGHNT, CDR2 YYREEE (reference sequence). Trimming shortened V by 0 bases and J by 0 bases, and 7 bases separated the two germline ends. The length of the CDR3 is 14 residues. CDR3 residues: CASSLDRDSYEQYF. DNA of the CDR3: TGTGCCAGCAGCTTGGACAGGGACTCCTACGAGCAGTACTTC.

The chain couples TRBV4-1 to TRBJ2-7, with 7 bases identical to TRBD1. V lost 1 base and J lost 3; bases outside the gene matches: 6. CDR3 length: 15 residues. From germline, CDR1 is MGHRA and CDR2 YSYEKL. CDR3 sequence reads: CASSQGTGYRYEQYF. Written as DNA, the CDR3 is TGCGCCAGCAGCCAAGGGACAGGCTACCGCTACGAGCAGTACTTC.

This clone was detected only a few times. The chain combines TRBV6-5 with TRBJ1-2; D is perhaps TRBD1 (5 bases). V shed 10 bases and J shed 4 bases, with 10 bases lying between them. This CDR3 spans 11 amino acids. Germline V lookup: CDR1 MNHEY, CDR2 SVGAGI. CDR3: CATDSFYGYTF. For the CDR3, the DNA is TGTGCCACCGACAGCTTCTATGGCTACACCTTC.

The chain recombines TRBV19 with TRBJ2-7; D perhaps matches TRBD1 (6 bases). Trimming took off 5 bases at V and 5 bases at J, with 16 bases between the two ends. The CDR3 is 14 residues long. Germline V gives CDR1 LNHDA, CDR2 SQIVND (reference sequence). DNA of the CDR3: TGTGCCAGTAGTCTCGGGCAGGGGACCGACGAGCAGTACTTC. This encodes CASSLGQGTDEQYF. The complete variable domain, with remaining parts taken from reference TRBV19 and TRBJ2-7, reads DGGITQSPKYLFRKEGQNVTLSCEQNLNHDAMYWYRQDPGQGLRLIYYSQIVNDFQKGDIAEGYSVSREKKESFPLTVTSAQKNPTAFYLCASSLGQGTDEQYFGPGTRLTVT.

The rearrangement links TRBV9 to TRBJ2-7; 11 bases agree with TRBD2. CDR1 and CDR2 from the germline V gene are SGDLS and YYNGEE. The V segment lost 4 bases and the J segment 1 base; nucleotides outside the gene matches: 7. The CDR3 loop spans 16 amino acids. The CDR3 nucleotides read TGTGCCAGCAGCCTTGGACTAGCGGGTTGGTCCTACGAGCAGTACTTC. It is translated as CASSLGLAGWSYEQYF.